The 19 T cell receptor beta chains in this list originate from one sample, sequenced in a study of T cell responses to AZD1222 COVID-19 vaccine. Repertoires were generated with immunoSEQ multiplex PCR, while TCRdb's copy carries only in-frame clones and drops some. The profile shows around 100,000 clones, 70% to 90% of them singletons. The sample here was peripheral blood, taken on day 0 of AZD1222 vaccination. Receptors originate from an adult in good health.

This clone occurred a few times. The chain carries TRBV6-5 and TRBJ1-2, with D possibly TRBD1 on 5 matching bases. CDR1 and CDR2 from the germline V gene are MNHEY and SVGAGI. This CDR3 contains 15 residues. V shed 0 bases and J shed 4 bases, with 12 bases lying between them. This CDR3 is CASSYSGDYSYGYTF. The CDR3 DNA reads TGTGCCAGCAGTTACTCGGGGGACTATAGCTATGGCTACACCTTC.

The chain recombines TRBV7-2 with TRBJ1-1, with D hard to call. The V gene's germline CDR1 is SGHTA and CDR2 FQGNSA. The CDR3 runs 16 residues. V was clipped by 3 bases and J by 0 bases, with 14 bases between them. CDR3 nucleotide sequence: TGTGCCAGCAGCTTTAAGCAAGGGCCAATGAACACTGAAGCTTTCTTT. As protein: CASSFKQGPMNTEAFF. The full variable domain, rest sourced from reference TRBV7-2 and TRBJ1-1, is GAGVSQSPSNKVTEKGKDVELRCDPISGHTALYWYRQSLGQGLEFLIYFQGNSAPDKSGLPSDRFSAERTGGSVSTLTIQRTQQEDSAVYLCASSFKQGPMNTEAFFGQGTRLTVV.

The genes are TRBV27 and TRBJ2-6, with D hard to call. This CDR3 is built from 13 residues. Trimming shortened V by 6 bases and J by 1 base, and 4 bases separated the two germline ends. CDR1 MNHEY and CDR2 SMNVEV come from the germline V gene (reference sequence). CDR3 protein: CASRASGANVLTF. The CDR3, as DNA: TGTGCCAGCAGAGCTTCTGGGGCCAACGTCCTGACTTTC.

The rearrangement joins TRBV5-5 to TRBJ1-4, with 9 bases matching TRBD1. From germline, CDR1 is SGHKS and CDR2 YYEKEE (reference sequence). The ends lost 4 bases at V and 4 bases at J; junction bases unmatched: 5. The CDR3 sequence is 15 residues long. This chain's CDR3 is CASSPTGGINEKLFF. Written as DNA, the CDR3 is TGTGCCAGCAGCCCGACAGGGGGAATTAATGAAAAACTGTTTTTT.

The chain carries TRBV7-9 and TRBJ1-6, with a weak D call TRBD1 (6 bases). Germline V gives CDR1 SEHNR, CDR2 FQNEAQ (reference sequence). Trimming pared 5 bases from V and 7 bases from J, leaving 12 bases between. CDR3 length equals 14 residues. CDR3 nucleotides: TGTGCCAGCAGCCCCCGGACAGCGAATTCACCCCTCCACTTT. This sequence encodes CASSPRTANSPLHF.

This clone was observed a single time. The CDR3 is CASNSGPGANVLTF. CDR3 nucleotides: TGTGCCAGCAACAGCGGGCCTGGGGCCAACGTCCTGACTTTC. This chain uses TRBV7-8 with TRBJ2-6; weak D call: TRBD2 (6 bases). This CDR3 is built from 14 residues. Germline values: CDR1 SGHVS, CDR2 FQNEAQ. V was shortened by 7 bases and J by 2 bases, with 9 bases between the two germline ends.

Only a few counts were recorded for this clone. The rearrangement joins TRBV12-3 or TRBV12-4 to TRBJ2-7; 9 bases fit TRBD1. The CDR3 totals 12 residues. Unmatched junction bases numbered 4, after V lost 6 bases and J lost 7 bases. Written as DNA, the CDR3 is TGTGCCAGCAGATCGACAGGGGGTGAGCAGTACTTC. Translated, it gives CASRSTGGEQYF.

This chain connects TRBV11-1 to TRBJ1-2; D not resolved. CDR1 and CDR2 from the germline V gene are SGHAT and FQDESV (reference sequence). The CDR3 is made up of 13 amino acids. V lost 5 bases, J lost 2 bases, and 9 bases lay in between. The CDR3 is CASSPGLNYGYTF. DNA for the CDR3: TGTGCCAGCAGCCCTGGCTTGAACTATGGCTACACCTTC.

This chain joins TRBV3-1 (or the pseudogene TRBV3-2) and TRBJ2-1; a weak D match, TRBD2 (6 bases). The germline gives CDR1 LGHDT, CDR2 YNNKEL (reference sequence). This CDR3 comprises 15 residues. V lost 0 bases and J 5 bases, leaving 11 bases between the germline ends. CDR3 sequence: CASSQEPSANNEQFF. The CDR3 nucleotides read TGTGCCAGCAGCCAAGAGCCTAGCGCGAACAATGAGCAGTTCTTC.

This clone appeared once. The chain recombines TRBV4-2 with TRBJ2-7; perhaps TRBD1 as D (5 bases). CDR3 length: 14 amino acids. V was clipped by 3 bases and J by 3 bases, with 12 bases between them. The V gene's germline CDR1 is LGHNA and CDR2 YNFKEQ. CDR3 loop: CASSHQDKDYEQYF. CDR3 sequence (DNA): TGTGCCAGCAGCCACCAGGACAAGGACTACGAGCAGTACTTC.

In this sample, this clone turned up once. The chain is built from TRBV7-2 and TRBJ2-1; 11 positions match TRBD2. V lost 5 bases, J lost 4 bases, and 10 bases stayed unmatched. Per germline, CDR1 SGHTA and CDR2 FQGNSA. The CDR3 totals 17 residues. The CDR3 here is CASSPIAGGVRYNEQFF. The CDR3 DNA follows: TGTGCCAGCAGCCCTATAGCGGGGGGGGTAAGGTACAATGAGCAGTTCTTC.

The V and J genes are TRBV10-3 and TRBJ1-2, with D perhaps matching TRBD1 (6 bases). V was pared by 4 bases and J by 8 bases, with 14 bases between. The CDR3 covers 13 residues. The germline V gene encodes CDR1 ENHRY and CDR2 SYGVKD. The CDR3 loop reads CAISGSQGRGYTF. The CDR3 DNA sequence: TGTGCCATCAGTGGATCGCAGGGGCGAGGCTACACCTTC.

V gene TRBV7-6 combines with J gene TRBJ1-1; the D is unclear. The germline V gene has CDR1 SGHVS and CDR2 FNYEAQ. The CDR3 sequence is 13 residues long. The V end was cut by 5 bases, the J end by 1 base, with 8 bases between. CDR3 sequence (DNA): TGTGCCAGCAGCGCCGACACGAACACTGAAGCTTTCTTT. It is translated as CASSADTNTEAFF.

V usage is TRBV6-5 and J usage is TRBJ1-3, with D uncertain. This CDR3 is 13 amino acids long. Germline V CDR1 and CDR2: MNHEY, SVGAGI. V was shortened by 2 bases and J by 4 bases, with 6 bases between the two germline ends. The CDR3 loop is CASSYRVGNTIYF. The CDR3, as DNA: TGTGCCAGCAGTTACAGGGTGGGAAACACCATATATTTT.

V gene TRBV4-2 combines with J gene TRBJ1-4; D gene unclear. CDR1 is LGHNA and CDR2 is YNFKEQ in the germline V gene. V lost 1 base to trimming and J lost 4 bases, with 7 bases between them. This CDR3 spans 14 amino acids. The CDR3 nucleotides are TGTGCCAGCAGCCAAGTGGCCCATAATGAAAAACTGTTTTTT. Amino acids: CASSQVAHNEKLFF.

The CDR3 region has the DNA TGTGCCAGCAGTACTGAGTACAATAGCAATCAGCCCCAGCATTTT. It codes for CASSTEYNSNQPQHF. This sequence joins TRBV28 and TRBJ1-5, with D unresolved. CDR3 size: 15 residues. V was trimmed by 5 bases and J by 0 bases, leaving 11 bases between them. Germline assignment: CDR1 MDHEN and CDR2 SYDVKM.

This clone appeared once. The chain combines TRBV9 with TRBJ1-2; tentatively, D is TRBD1 (6 bases). Germline V CDR1 and CDR2: SGDLS, YYNGEE. The V gene lost 4 bases and the J gene lost 2 bases, with 12 bases spanning the gap. The length of the CDR3 is 14 residues. The CDR3 nucleotides read TGTGCCAGCAGCCCCGGGGGGCGGAACTATGGCTACACCTTC. Translation: CASSPGGRNYGYTF.

V is TRBV6-2 or TRBV6-3 and J is TRBJ2-3; maybe TRBD2 (6 bases). The CDR3 contains 16 residues. V dropped 0 bases and J dropped 4 bases, with 14 bases sitting between them. The germline V gene encodes CDR1 MNHEY and CDR2 SVGEGT. CDR3 sequence: CASSYSPGDGADTQYF. CDR3 nucleotides: TGTGCCAGCAGTTACTCCCCGGGAGATGGGGCAGATACGCAGTATTTT.

This rearrangement joins TRBV27 to TRBJ1-2; TRBD1 is a possible D gene (5 bases). Germline CDR1 and CDR2: MNHEY and SMNVEV (reference sequence). This CDR3 comprises 13 residues. The germline V and J ends were trimmed by 6 bases and 3 bases, with 11 bases remaining between them. This chain's CDR3 is CASSRDGHYGYTF. CDR3 nucleotides: TGTGCCAGCAGCCGGGACGGCCACTATGGCTACACCTTC.